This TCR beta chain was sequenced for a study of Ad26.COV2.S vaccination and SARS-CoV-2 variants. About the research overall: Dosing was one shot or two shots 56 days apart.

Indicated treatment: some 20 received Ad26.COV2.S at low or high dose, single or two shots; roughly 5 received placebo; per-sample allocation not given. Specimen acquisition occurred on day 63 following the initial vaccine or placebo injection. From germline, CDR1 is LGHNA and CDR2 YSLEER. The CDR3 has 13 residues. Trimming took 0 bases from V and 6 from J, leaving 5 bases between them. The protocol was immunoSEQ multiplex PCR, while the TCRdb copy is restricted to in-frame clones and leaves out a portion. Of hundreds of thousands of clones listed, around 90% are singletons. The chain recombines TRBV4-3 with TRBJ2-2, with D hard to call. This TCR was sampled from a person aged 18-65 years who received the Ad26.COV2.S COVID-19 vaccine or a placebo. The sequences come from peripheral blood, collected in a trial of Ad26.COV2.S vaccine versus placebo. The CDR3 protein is CASSQDPPGELFF. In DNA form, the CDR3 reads TGCGCCAGCAGCCAAGATCCCCCCGGGGAGCTGTTTTTT.